These T cell receptor beta chains were read from a single sample in a study of blood T cell repertoires in COVID-19. Method: immunoSEQ multiplex PCR; TCRdb's copy keeps in-frame clones and lacks some. The table lists about 180,000 clones, 78% of them singletons. The sample consisted of PBMCs or T cells enriched from blood (not recorded which). The receptor source for this set is a woman in her forties or fifties who had recovered from COVID-19. The CDR3 runs from the conserved cysteine through the conserved F or W. The order of the fields is J gene, D gene, V gene, clone size, CDR3 protein, CDR3 DNA. The D gene is left open where the match is weak. Size is stated for part of the rows, as once, few or many counts, or as a class when the clone is expanded.

J: TRBJ1-4
D: -
V: TRBV3-1/TRBV3-2
size: -
CDR3: CASSQGAEKLFF
DNA: TGTGCCAGCAGCCAAGGGGCTGAAAAACTGTTTTTT

J: TRBJ1-1
D: -
V: TRBV21-1
size: -
CDR3: CASRENRGTVRNTEAFF
DNA: TGTGCCAGCAGAGAAAACAGGGGGACCGTTCGGAACACTGAAGCTTTCTTT

J: TRBJ1-2
D: TRBD1
V: TRBV2
size: -
CDR3: CASIWTTGDANYGYTF
DNA: TGTGCCAGCATTTGGACTACAGGGGACGCTAACTATGGCTACACCTTC

J: TRBJ2-2
D: TRBD2
V: TRBV7-7
size: -
CDR3: CASSLYAGDTGELFF
DNA: TGTGCCAGCAGCTTATACGCGGGAGACACCGGGGAGCTGTTTTTT

J: TRBJ1-1
D: -
V: TRBV3-1/TRBV3-2
size: few
CDR3: CASSHVQGRVPNTEAFF
DNA: TGTGCCAGCAGCCACGTACAGGGTCGAGTCCCGAACACTGAAGCTTTCTTT

J: TRBJ2-5
D: TRBD2
V: TRBV28
size: -
CDR3: CASSPPGLAGGYQETQYF
DNA: TGTGCCAGCAGTCCCCCCGGACTAGCGGGAGGCTACCAAGAGACCCAGTACTTC

J: TRBJ1-1
D: TRBD1
V: TRBV28
size: -
CDR3: CASSFRGQNTEAFF
DNA: TGTGCCAGCAGTTTCAGGGGGCAAAACACTGAAGCTTTCTTT

J: TRBJ2-1
D: -
V: TRBV28
size: -
CDR3: CASSRKTKRFSSYNEQFF
DNA: TGTGCCAGCAGTAGAAAAACGAAGCGGTTTTCCTCCTACAATGAGCAGTTCTTC

J: TRBJ1-1
D: TRBD1
V: TRBV19
size: -
CDR3: CASTIREDRGPADTEAFF
DNA: TGTGCCAGTACCATTAGGGAGGACAGGGGACCGGCGGACACTGAAGCCTTCTTT

J: TRBJ2-7
D: -
V: TRBV5-4
size: -
CDR3: CASSLGDSRGYNEQYF
DNA: TGTGCCAGCAGCTTGGGCGATTCCAGGGGCTATAACGAGCAGTACTTC

J: TRBJ1-1
D: -
V: TRBV6-5
size: -
CDR3: CASSYSHQGLTEAFF
DNA: TGTGCCAGCAGTTACTCTCATCAGGGGCTGACTGAAGCTTTCTTT

J: TRBJ1-6
D: TRBD1
V: TRBV4-1
size: -
CDR3: CASSQDRDRDNSPLHF
DNA: TGCGCCAGCAGCCAAGACCGGGACAGAGATAATTCACCCCTCCACTTT

J: TRBJ1-5
D: TRBD1
V: TRBV9
size: few
CDR3: CASSPGTGALNQPQHF
DNA: TGTGCCAGCAGCCCCGGGACAGGGGCTCTTAATCAGCCCCAGCATTTT

J: TRBJ2-5
D: TRBD2
V: TRBV28
size: -
CDR3: CASLEAGSGRYKETQYF
DNA: TGTGCCAGCTTAGAAGCGGGTAGCGGGAGGTATAAAGAGACCCAGTACTTC

J: TRBJ2-3
D: -
V: TRBV4-1
size: -
CDR3: CASSQEQQPSTDTQYF
DNA: TGCGCCAGCAGCCAAGAACAGCAACCCAGCACAGATACGCAGTATTTT

J: TRBJ1-2
D: -
V: TRBV30
size: few
CDR3: CAHTWGGGRTF
DNA: TGTGCCCATACCTGGGGCGGGGGTAGAACCTTC

J: TRBJ1-5
D: -
V: TRBV2
size: -
CDR3: CASSGANSNQPQHF
DNA: TGTGCCAGCAGTGGGGCTAATAGCAATCAGCCCCAGCATTTT

J: TRBJ1-2
D: -
V: TRBV4-2
size: -
CDR3: CASSQASRSYGYTF
DNA: TGTGCCAGCAGCCAAGCAAGTCGTAGCTATGGCTACACCTTC

J: TRBJ1-1
D: -
V: TRBV4-2
size: -
CDR3: CASSQATGRRGTEAFF
DNA: TGTGCCAGCAGCCAAGCTACGGGACGGCGGGGCACTGAAGCTTTCTTT

J: TRBJ2-3
D: TRBD2
V: TRBV10-2
size: -
CDR3: CASSESAGGDTQYF
DNA: TGCGCCAGCAGTGAGTCTGCGGGAGGGGATACGCAGTATTTT

J: TRBJ1-1
D: -
V: TRBV28
size: -
CDR3: CASSPQTSVAFF
DNA: TGTGCCAGCAGCCCTCAAACCTCGGTAGCTTTCTTT

J: TRBJ1-2
D: TRBD1
V: TRBV28
size: -
CDR3: CASSSRDSNYGYTF
DNA: TGTGCCAGCAGTTCGAGGGACAGCAACTATGGCTACACCTTC

J: TRBJ1-5
D: -
V: TRBV5-1
size: -
CDR3: CASSTEFNQPQHF
DNA: TGCGCCAGCTCTACAGAGTTCAATCAGCCCCAGCATTTT

J: TRBJ1-2
D: TRBD1
V: TRBV28
size: -
CDR3: CASSDPGQGALNYGYTF
DNA: TGTGCCAGCAGTGACCCGGGACAGGGGGCCCTTAACTATGGCTACACCTTC

J: TRBJ1-3
D: -
V: TRBV25-1
size: -
CDR3: CASSEGHITGNTIYF
DNA: TGTGCCAGCAGTGAAGGACACATCACTGGAAACACCATATATTTT

J: TRBJ2-1
D: TRBD2
V: TRBV27
size: -
CDR3: CASRTLAGYNEQFF
DNA: TGTGCCAGCAGGACACTAGCGGGGTACAATGAGCAGTTCTTC

J: TRBJ1-1
D: -
V: TRBV18
size: once
CDR3: CASSPLKNTEAFF
DNA: TGTGCCAGCTCACCACTAAAGAACACTGAAGCTTTCTTT